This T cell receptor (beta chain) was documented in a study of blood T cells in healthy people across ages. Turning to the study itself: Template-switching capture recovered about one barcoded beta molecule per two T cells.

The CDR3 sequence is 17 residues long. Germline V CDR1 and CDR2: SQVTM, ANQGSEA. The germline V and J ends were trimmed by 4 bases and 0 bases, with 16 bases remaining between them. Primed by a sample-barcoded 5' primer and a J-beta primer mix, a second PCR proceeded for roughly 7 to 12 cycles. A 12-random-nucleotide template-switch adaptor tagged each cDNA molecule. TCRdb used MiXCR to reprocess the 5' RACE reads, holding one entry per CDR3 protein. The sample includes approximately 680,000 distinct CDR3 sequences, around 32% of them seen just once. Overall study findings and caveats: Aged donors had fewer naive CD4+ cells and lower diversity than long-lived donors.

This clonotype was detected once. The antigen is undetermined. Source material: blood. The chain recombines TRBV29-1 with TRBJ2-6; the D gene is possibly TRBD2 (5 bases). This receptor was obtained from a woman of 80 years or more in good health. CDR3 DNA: TGCAGCGTTGTCCTGACGGGAAGCAGCTCTGGGGCCAACGTCCTGACTTTC. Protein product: CSVVLTGSSSGANVLTF.